Sequencing of this T cell receptor (beta chain) was carried out in a study of T cell repertoires in cytomegalovirus infection. Study information: Through public TCR beta signatures, both CMV infection and matching HLA type were indicated. Study-wide findings and caveats: Across the ex vivo response, the dominant clonotypes were HLA-C-restricted CMV-specific TCR beta clonotypes. Pooled public TCR beta family frequency picked out CMV carriers with the relevant HLA.

Each CDR3 protein gets one entry after TCRdb re-called the reads with MiXCR. The sample has 200,000 to 250,000 distinct CDR3 sequences; about 23% are singletons. This clonotype was detected once. Its antigen remains unidentified. The CDR3 consists of 16 residues. Trimming left V 0 bases short and J 8 bases short, with 22 bases between. Germline values: CDR1 SQVTM, CDR2 ANQGSEA. The specimen was CD8+ T cells from PBMCs. The source is a human donor in good health (CMV status not recorded). Some clones in this sample may be carry-over from other donors' samples. The J gene is TRBJ1-2, the V gene TRBV29-1; possibly TRBD1 for D (5 bases). CDR3 in amino acids: CSVEDGWAGPLDGYTF. CDR3 nucleotide sequence: TGCAGCGTTGAAGATGGATGGGCGGGGCCCTTAGACGGCTACACCTTC.